Presented here are 10 T cell receptor beta chains from one specimen sequenced in a study of T-cell memory formation after mild COVID-19. TCRdb called the 5' RACE reads again in MiXCR, with one record for every CDR3 protein. The table has about 140,000 distinct CDR3 sequences, 14% seen once. What was sequenced was PBMCs or a T cell subset sorted from them (not recorded which). These TCRs come from an adult woman who had mild COVID-19 (a few samples of this study predate the infection). Cell type and time point are not known.

The V call is TRBV20-1, the J call TRBJ2-2; D uncertain. The V gene's germline CDR1 is DFQATT and CDR2 SNEGSKA (reference sequence). V dropped 0 bases and J dropped 1 base, with 3 bases sitting between them. The CDR3 length is 13 residues. This CDR3 reads CSARDLNTGELFF. CDR3 DNA: TGCAGTGCTAGAGATTTGAACACCGGGGAGCTGTTTTTT.

The rearrangement links TRBV5-1 to TRBJ2-7; 8 nucleotides align to TRBD1. V was clipped by 2 bases and J by 0 bases; unmatched bases: 4. The CDR3 extends over 15 amino acids. Germline V gene data show CDR1 as SGHRS and CDR2 as YFSETQ. The CDR3 protein is CASSFLQGVSYEQYF. Here the CDR3 DNA reads TGCGCCAGCAGCTTTTTACAGGGGGTCTCCTACGAGCAGTACTTC.

As regards this clonotype: Compared with germline, one end of the junction differs, possibly owing to a read error. The CDR3 DNA follows: TGTGCAACCAGTGATCGGCAGAGCTCCTACGAGCAGTACTTC. It yields the protein CATSDRQSSYEQYF. The rearrangement joins TRBV24-1 to TRBJ2-7, with D uncertain. Germline V CDR1 and CDR2: KGHDR, SFDVKD. This CDR3 spans 14 amino acids.

The CDR3: CASSVGLAGDNEQFF. The CDR3 nucleotides read TGTGCCAGCAGCGTAGGGCTAGCGGGAGACAATGAGCAGTTCTTC. The J gene is TRBJ2-1, the V gene TRBV9; 10 bases fit TRBD2. The CDR3 has 15 amino acids. Trimming removed 0 bases from V and 5 bases from J; junction bases left unmatched: 2. Germline CDR1 is SGDLS and CDR2 is YYNGEE.

This chain uses TRBV6-6 with TRBJ2-5; no clear D. Germline V gene lookup returns CDR1 MNHNY and CDR2 SVGAGI (reference sequence). Trimming took 7 bases from V and 0 from J, leaving 24 bases between them. This CDR3 has 18 residues. This chain's CDR3 is CASKETNPASTYQETQYF. Written as DNA, the CDR3 is TGTGCCAGCAAAGAGACCAACCCGGCCTCAACTTACCAAGAGACCCAGTACTTC.

In this sample, this clonotype turned up a few times. The chain recombines TRBV12-3 or TRBV12-4 with TRBJ1-1; tentative D call: TRBD1 (5 bases). The V gene lost 3 bases and the J gene lost 1 base, with 9 bases spanning the gap. This CDR3 spans 14 amino acids. CDR3 amino acids: CASSFEGWNTEAFF. Here the CDR3 DNA reads TGTGCCAGCAGTTTTGAGGGGTGGAACACTGAAGCTTTCTTT.

The chain employs TRBV24-1 and TRBJ2-7, with 7 nucleotides matching TRBD2. Losses at the gene ends were 2 bases for V and 4 bases for J; bases not matched to a gene: 10. Germline values: CDR1 KGHDR, CDR2 SFDVKD. The CDR3 is made up of 16 amino acids. CDR3 amino acids: CATSDYRGSSLYEQYF. The CDR3 nucleotides read TGTGCCACCAGTGATTATCGCGGGAGTAGTTTGTACGAGCAGTACTTC.

This clonotype appeared many times. The chain joins TRBV20-1 to TRBJ2-2; D may be TRBD2 (5 bases). The CDR3 length is 13 residues. Germline values: CDR1 DFQATT, CDR2 SNEGSKA (reference sequence). Trimming shortened V by 6 bases and J by 3 bases, and 11 bases separated the two germline ends. This chain's CDR3 is CSAHVLDTGELFF. The CDR3 nucleotides read TGCAGTGCCCACGTACTAGACACCGGGGAGCTGTTTTTT.

This clonotype was seen only a few times. V gene TRBV6-5 combines with J gene TRBJ2-7; 7 bases are shared with TRBD1. CDR3 length: 12 residues. With 8 bases clipped from V and 10 bases from J, the junction kept 11 bases outside the gene matches. Germline CDR1 reads MNHEY; CDR2 reads SVGAGI. CDR3 loop: CASGSGTEEQYF. The DNA for the CDR3 is TGTGCCAGCGGCTCCGGGACAGAAGAACAGTACTTC.

The chain employs TRBV7-6 and TRBJ2-1, with TRBD2 identical over 9 bases. V lost 0 bases to trimming and J lost 2 bases; unmatched junction nucleotides: 11. In germline, CDR1 is SGHVS, CDR2 FNYEAQ. The CDR3 is made up of 19 amino acids. CDR3 in DNA: TGTGCCAGCAGCTTAGCGCACTATCAGGGACTAGCCACCTACAATGAGCAGTTCTTC. Its translation is CASSLAHYQGLATYNEQFF.